This T cell receptor (beta chain) was captured in a study of early T cells in non-severe SARS-CoV-2 infection (dated by TCRdb to the early 2020s). Some background on the complete study: TCR sequencing used bulk RNA from unsorted whole blood, so alpha and beta chains could not be paired.

The library was prepared using 5' RACE. The sequencer listed for this sample is NextSeq 500. Unique molecular identifiers were attached to individual cDNA molecules in the TCR library protocol so that sequencing error and PCR bias could be corrected. Sequencing covered both TCR alpha and beta chains, and within each sample the abundances of alpha and beta sequences were tightly co-correlated. Turning to the authors' computational methods: Decombinator V4 was used to annotate the V gene, J gene and CDR3 of the TCR sequences. TCRs were defined as expanded if a significant change between any two time points was detected under a Poisson model with p below 0.0001. TCR abundances were normalised to the total number of TCRs sequenced in each sample and reported as counts per million. TRAV1-2 paired with TRAJ12, TRAJ20 or TRAJ33 defined MAIT TCRs, while TRAV10 paired with TRAJ18 defined iNKT TCRs. A search of VDJdb, accessed on 1 November 2021, was run for TCRs annotated to CMV, EBV and SARS-CoV-2, with TCRs annotated for multiple antigens excluded. TCRdb ran its own pipeline on the public reads, namely fastp trimming at Q25 and MiXCR clone calling, and kept in-frame beta chains. Merged by CDR3 protein, the rows form single entries marked with the most common genes and DNA. The V and J calls, along with clone size, are taken from TCRdb and not from the paper's own processing. The sample includes about 26,000 distinct CDR3 sequences, with roughly 4.6% observed a single time. The top ten hold 4% of the sample.

This was a case-control study nested in a cohort of healthcare workers in London, UK, who had nasopharyngeal swab PCR tests and blood samples taken every week. Healthcare workers were recruited during the week of the UK lockdown, between 23 and 31 March 2020, and followed weekly for up to roughly 15 weeks. Broader findings and caveats from the paper: VDJdb matching was skewed toward anti-spike CD8 responses and likely underestimated virus-specific expansions, missing private and CD4 specificities.

Looking up the germline V gene yields CDR1 MNHEY and CDR2 SVGEGT. Including cysteine and phenylalanine, the CDR3 has 16 amino acids. Just CDR3 DNA is preserved here, 48 bases in frame from base 1. Relative to germline, V is 5 bases shorter and J is 1 base shorter, with 17 bases between their ends. With regard to this clonotype: It has no known antigen specificity. No qualities accompany the bases; no much larger clone lies one base away.

This receptor chain uses TRBV6-2 or TRBV6-3 and TRBJ1-2; 5 matching bases give a weak D call of TRBD1. This receptor was identified in an adult who was a healthcare worker with PCR-confirmed SARS-CoV-2 infection or an uninfected control (not recorded which). The specimen sequenced was whole blood. The CDR3 loop reads CASSPLRQSINYGYTF. At the DNA level, the sequence is TGTGCCAGCAGTCCCCTCCGACAGAGTATTAACTATGGCTACACCTTC.